This entry features one T cell receptor beta chain sequence. This sample is part of a study of shared clonotypes between healthy human individuals. Deletions cut 3 bases from V and 9 bases from J, with 13 bases between. This CDR3 is 13 amino acids long. Per the germline V gene, CDR1 is SGHRS and CDR2 is YFSETQ. Genomic DNA belonging to each subset was distributed in equal measure over several immunoSEQ plates. Here immunoSEQ multiplex PCR was the method, and the copy in TCRdb shows in-frame clones only, minus some. The sample has about 2,500,000 clones; approximately 90% are singletons. V gene TRBV5-1 combines with J gene TRBJ2-1; possibly TRBD2 for D (6 bases). The sample comprised naive CD4+ T cells sorted from blood. Regarding subset: CD45RA+ positively selected. The clonotype was recovered from a man aged 18 to 29 in good health. In DNA, the CDR3 is TGCGCCAGCAGCTCCCACGGGGGTGGTGAGCAGTTCTTC. It is translated as CASSSHGGGEQFF.